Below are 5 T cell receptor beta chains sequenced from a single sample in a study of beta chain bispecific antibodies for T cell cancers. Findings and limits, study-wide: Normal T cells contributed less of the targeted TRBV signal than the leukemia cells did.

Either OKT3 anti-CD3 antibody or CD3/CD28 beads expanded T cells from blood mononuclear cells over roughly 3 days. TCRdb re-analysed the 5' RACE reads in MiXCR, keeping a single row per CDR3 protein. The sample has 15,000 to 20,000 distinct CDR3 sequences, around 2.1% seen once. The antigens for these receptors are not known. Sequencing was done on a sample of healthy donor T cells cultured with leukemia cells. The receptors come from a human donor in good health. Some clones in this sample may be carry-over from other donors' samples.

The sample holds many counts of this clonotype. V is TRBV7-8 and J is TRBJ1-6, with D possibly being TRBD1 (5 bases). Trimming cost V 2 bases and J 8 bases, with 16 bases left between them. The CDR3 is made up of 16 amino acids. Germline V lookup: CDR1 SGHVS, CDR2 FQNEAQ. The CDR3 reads CASSLRRGAVDSPLHF. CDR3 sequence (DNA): TGTGCCAGCAGCTTAAGGCGCGGGGCGGTGGATTCACCCCTCCACTTT.

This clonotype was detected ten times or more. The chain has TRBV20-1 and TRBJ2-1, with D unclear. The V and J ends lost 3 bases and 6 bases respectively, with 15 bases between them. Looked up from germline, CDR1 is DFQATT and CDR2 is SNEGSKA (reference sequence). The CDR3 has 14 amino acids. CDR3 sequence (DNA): TGCAGTGCTAGTAAAGGTGGTAGTCCCAATGAGCAGTTCTTC. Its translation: CSASKGGSPNEQFF.

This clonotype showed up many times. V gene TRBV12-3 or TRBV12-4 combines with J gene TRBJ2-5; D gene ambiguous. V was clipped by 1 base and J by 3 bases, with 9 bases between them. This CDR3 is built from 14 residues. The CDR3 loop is CASSLVNSKETQYF. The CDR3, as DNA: TGTGCCAGCAGTTTAGTGAACAGTAAAGAGACCCAGTACTTC.

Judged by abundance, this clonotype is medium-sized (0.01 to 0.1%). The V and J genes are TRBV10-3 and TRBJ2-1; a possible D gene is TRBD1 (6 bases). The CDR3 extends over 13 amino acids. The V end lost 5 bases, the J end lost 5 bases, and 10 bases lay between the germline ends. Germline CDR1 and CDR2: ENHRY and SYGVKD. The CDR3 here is CAISPDSNNEQFF. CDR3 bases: TGTGCCATCAGTCCGGACAGTAACAATGAGCAGTTCTTC.

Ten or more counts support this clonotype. CDR3 nucleotides: TGTGCCAGCAGCCCCCTCTCCGCAGCAGATACGCAGTATTTT. Amino acids: CASSPLSAADTQYF. The chain is built from TRBV14 and TRBJ2-3; D ambiguous. The length of the CDR3 is 14 residues. Germline V lookup: CDR1 SGHDN, CDR2 FVKESK. Trimming took 4 bases from V and 4 from J, leaving 12 bases between them.